This TCR beta chain was identified in a study of T cells in Graves' hyperthyroidism and ophthalmopathy. Study-level findings and limits: Most clonotypes expanded in the thyroid (above 0.001) were also present in blood. Model output signaled ophthalmopathy a median roughly 6.5 months ahead of onset.

Germline values: CDR1 MDHEN, CDR2 SYDVKM. The CDR3 loop spans 12 amino acids. V lost 3 bases and J lost 9, with 12 bases in between. This clonotype was counted ten times or more. No antigen is known for it. Regions amplified from RNA transcripts were the TCR beta CDR3 regions. With the HTBI primer set, the TCR CDR3 went through a first round of RT-PCR. TCRdb redid the calling of the multiplex PCR reads with MiXCR, one entry per CDR3 protein. Of more than 500,000 distinct CDR3 sequences in the sample, about 46% were seen once. This clonotype was obtained from an adult woman with Graves' disease, either hyperthyroidism or ophthalmopathy (not recorded which). This sequence joins TRBV28 and TRBJ2-7, with D perhaps TRBD1 (5 bases). The sample comprised peripheral blood or thyroid tissue (not recorded which). The CDR3 is CASSFQGSVQYF. The CDR3 region has the DNA TGTGCCAGCAGTTTCCAGGGTTCGGTGCAGTACTTC.